This TCR beta chain originates from a study of response to subunit inactivated influenza vaccine. The CDR3 runs 15 residues. Germline loops: CDR1 LGHDT, CDR2 YNNKEL (reference sequence). The V end was cut by 1 base, the J end by 10 bases, with 14 bases between. This clonotype has more than one count but fewer than ten. Its specificity is not known. Notes on the study in general: The authors proposed limited new T cell recruitment per seasonal influenza vaccination.

TCRdb passed the RT-PCR reads through MiXCR, listing each CDR3 protein once. The data contain about 530,000 distinct CDR3 sequences, roughly 12% of them singletons. This chain uses TRBV3-1 with TRBJ1-6; unclear D gene. Source: PBMCs from blood, taken on the day of vaccination. This clonotype originated in a man between 50 and 59 years old who received an inactivated influenza vaccine. This chain's CDR3 is CASSQGGRLKSPLHF. The CDR3 DNA follows: TGTGCCAGCAGCCAAGGAGGCCGGCTTAAGTCACCCCTCCACTTT.